Sequencing of this T cell receptor beta chain was carried out in a study of memory CD4+ T cells and cytomegalovirus serostatus. Findings of the study overall: Of approximately 150 reported CMV TCRbeta sequences, around 63 were found in memory CD4+ repertoires. Suggested: most of the CMV-linked TCR signature lies in CD4+ memory cells.

V dropped 0 bases and J dropped 5 bases, with 4 bases sitting between them. The CDR3 spans 11 residues. Germline V gene data show CDR1 as GTSNPN and CDR2 as SVGIG (reference sequence). Comments on this clone: Its antigen is undetermined.

The sort gate was single viable CD3+CD4+CD8-CD45RO+ cells for memory CD4+ T cells. Serum IgG to CMV pp150, pp28, p38 and p52 defined serostatus. The protocol was immunoSEQ multiplex PCR, while the TCRdb copy is restricted to in-frame clones and leaves out a portion. The data contain 85,000 to 100,000 clones, over 70% of them seen just once; the ten biggest clones take up 3.6%. This clonotype was obtained from an adult in good health and CMV-seropositive. The sequencing sample was made of memory CD4+ T cells from blood. The rearrangement links TRBV30 to TRBJ2-5; D remains unclear. The CDR3 DNA reads TGTGCCTGGAGTGTGTCTGAGACCCAGTACTTC. It translates to CAWSVSETQYF.